The clone carrying this T cell receptor (beta chain) appeared a few times. The target antigen is unknown. The authors prepared the TCRbeta library with unique molecular identifiers. From the PCR reads, TCRdb called clonotypes with MiXCR, one entry per CDR3 protein. In the table there are roughly 500,000 distinct CDR3 sequences, about 10% of which are singletons. Between the trimmed V and J ends, which lost 5 bases and 0 bases, there was a span of 11 bases. The length of the CDR3 is 14 residues. Germline V CDR1 and CDR2: MNHEY, SMNVEV (reference sequence). This entry comes from a study of T-cell reconstitution after alpha-beta-depleted transplantation in children. General study results and limits: Surviving recipient T cells and thymic progenitors accounted for the high day-60 TCRbeta diversity observed in some patients.

Sequencing used PBMCs, obtained before TCRalphabeta/CD19-depleted stem cell transplant. This rearrangement joins TRBV27 to TRBJ2-7; D unclear. This clonotype was obtained from a child aged 2 to 15 with inherited bone marrow failure, due to receive a stem cell transplant. The CDR3 spells CASSANMGSYEQYF. The CDR3 nucleotides read TGTGCCAGCAGTGCCAACATGGGCTCCTACGAGCAGTACTTC.